Described below is a single T cell receptor beta chain sequence and its context. Germline V gives CDR1 GTSNPN, CDR2 SVGIG (reference sequence). V gave up 7 bases and J gave up 7 bases, with 16 bases separating them. The CDR3 contains 12 residues. This record comes from a study of blood T cell repertoires in COVID-19. TCRdb keeps only in-frame clones here, not all; method: immunoSEQ multiplex PCR. The sample contains 70,000 to 80,000 clones, approximately 86% of which appear only once. The chain joins TRBV30 to TRBJ1-2; D ambiguous. The material sequenced was peripheral blood. The sequence was collected from a human donor in a cohort sampled during active COVID-19. This CDR3 is CASYNLPIGYTF. The CDR3 region has the DNA TGTGCCTCATATAACTTGCCGATTGGCTACACCTTC.